This is a list of T cell receptor beta chains from one sample in a study of molecular identifiers for immune sequencing clone quantification. In TCRdb, the PCR reads were re-called with MiXCR into one record per CDR3 protein. Of under 600,000 distinct CDR3 sequences in the sample, about a fifth were seen once. Material for sequencing was naive CD8+ T cells from blood, with Jurkat cell RNA spiked in. The receptors were sampled from a human donor in good health. Some libraries in this study had Jurkat cell RNA spiked in. Both conserved end residues are part of each CDR3. The order of the fields is J gene, CDR3 length, D gene, V gene, clone size, CDR3 protein, CDR3 DNA. A D gene is named only where the DNA matches it firmly. The size entry is marked missing in some rows and otherwise reads once, few, many or a size class.

J gene: TRBJ2-3
CDR3 length: 10
D gene: .
V gene: TRBV29-1
clone size: many
CDR3 protein: CSGRSDTQYF
CDR3 DNA: TGCAGCGGTAGGTCGGATACGCAGTATTTT

J gene: TRBJ2-1
CDR3 length: 12
D gene: .
V gene: TRBV4-1
clone size: many
CDR3 protein: CASSQEGHEQFF
CDR3 DNA: TGCGCCAGCAGCCAAGAAGGGCATGAGCAGTTCTTC

J gene: TRBJ1-2
CDR3 length: 15
D gene: TRBD1
V gene: TRBV7-9
clone size: .
CDR3 protein: CASSGGTAESYGYTF
CDR3 DNA: TGTGCCAGCAGCGGAGGGACAGCGGAAAGCTATGGCTACACCTTC

J gene: TRBJ2-7
CDR3 length: 14
D gene: .
V gene: TRBV27
clone size: many
CDR3 protein: CASSLNPSGTEQYF
CDR3 DNA: TGTGCCAGCAGTTTAAATCCGTCTGGCACCGAGCAGTACTTC

J gene: TRBJ2-7
CDR3 length: 14
D gene: TRBD2
V gene: TRBV7-2
clone size: many
CDR3 protein: CASSLTSGLYEQYF
CDR3 DNA: TGTGCCAGCAGCTTAACTAGCGGACTTTACGAGCAGTACTTC

J gene: TRBJ1-3
CDR3 length: 12
D gene: .
V gene: TRBV30
clone size: .
CDR3 protein: CAWSVSGNIIYF
CDR3 DNA: TGTGCCTGGAGTGTATCCGGAAACATCATATATTTT

J gene: TRBJ2-5
CDR3 length: 15
D gene: .
V gene: TRBV27
clone size: many
CDR3 protein: CASSLSSIVQETQYF
CDR3 DNA: TGTGCCAGCAGTTTATCTTCTATCGTCCAAGAGACCCAGTACTTC

J gene: TRBJ1-1
CDR3 length: 14
D gene: .
V gene: TRBV12-3/TRBV12-4
clone size: few
CDR3 protein: CASSFRQADTEAFF
CDR3 DNA: TGTGCCAGCAGTTTTAGGCAGGCGGACACTGAAGCTTTCTTT

J gene: TRBJ2-3
CDR3 length: 15
D gene: TRBD2
V gene: TRBV11-2
clone size: many
CDR3 protein: CASSFTSERADTQYF
CDR3 DNA: TGTGCCAGCAGCTTTACTAGCGAGAGAGCAGATACGCAGTATTTT

J gene: TRBJ2-5
CDR3 length: 13
D gene: .
V gene: TRBV5-1
clone size: .
CDR3 protein: CASTQRLGETQYF
CDR3 DNA: TGCGCCAGCACCCAGAGACTGGGAGAGACCCAGTACTTC

J gene: TRBJ2-3
CDR3 length: 16
D gene: TRBD2
V gene: TRBV28
clone size: many
CDR3 protein: CASSRLASLFTDTQYF
CDR3 DNA: TGTGCCAGCAGTCGACTAGCCAGTTTGTTCACAGATACGCAGTATTTT

J gene: TRBJ2-3
CDR3 length: 16
D gene: TRBD2
V gene: TRBV24-1
clone size: .
CDR3 protein: CATSAPLAGFTDTQYF
CDR3 DNA: TGTGCCACCAGTGCCCCACTAGCGGGCTTCACAGATACGCAGTATTTT

J gene: TRBJ2-7
CDR3 length: 13
D gene: .
V gene: TRBV6-5
clone size: many
CDR3 protein: CASSGRGLDEQYF
CDR3 DNA: TGTGCCAGCAGTGGTCGAGGTCTAGACGAGCAGTACTTC

J gene: TRBJ1-2
CDR3 length: 17
D gene: TRBD1
V gene: TRBV4-1
clone size: .
CDR3 protein: CASSHVSGQGSEYGYTF
CDR3 DNA: TGCGCCAGCAGCCACGTCTCGGGACAGGGAAGCGAGTATGGCTACACCTTC

J gene: TRBJ1-5
CDR3 length: 15
D gene: .
V gene: TRBV6-6
clone size: few
CDR3 protein: CASSLSTGSNQPQHF
CDR3 DNA: TGTGCCAGCTCCCTCTCAACGGGCAGCAATCAGCCCCAGCATTTT

J gene: TRBJ1-6
CDR3 length: 13
D gene: .
V gene: TRBV2
clone size: .
CDR3 protein: CASSGGYNSPLHF
CDR3 DNA: TGTGCCAGCTCCGGGGGGTATAATTCACCCCTCCACTTT

J gene: TRBJ1-5
CDR3 length: 13
D gene: .
V gene: TRBV7-6
clone size: many
CDR3 protein: CASKPRGNQPQHF
CDR3 DNA: TGTGCCAGCAAACCCCGCGGGAATCAGCCCCAGCATTTT

J gene: TRBJ1-4
CDR3 length: 16
D gene: TRBD1
V gene: TRBV7-9
clone size: many
CDR3 protein: CASSDREDRETEKLFF
CDR3 DNA: TGTGCCAGCAGCGATCGAGAAGACAGGGAGACTGAAAAACTGTTTTTT

J gene: TRBJ1-2
CDR3 length: 13
D gene: TRBD1
V gene: TRBV6-6
clone size: few
CDR3 protein: CASSQQGANGYTF
CDR3 DNA: TGTGCCAGCAGTCAACAGGGGGCGAATGGCTACACCTTC

J gene: TRBJ1-1
CDR3 length: 12
D gene: .
V gene: TRBV20-1
clone size: few
CDR3 protein: CSASAENTEAFF
CDR3 DNA: TGCAGTGCTAGTGCAGAGAACACTGAAGCTTTCTTT

J gene: TRBJ2-7
CDR3 length: 14
D gene: TRBD1
V gene: TRBV10-3
clone size: .
CDR3 protein: CAISDPDRVYEQYF
CDR3 DNA: TGTGCCATCAGTGACCCGGACAGGGTATACGAGCAGTACTTC

J gene: TRBJ1-6
CDR3 length: 17
D gene: TRBD1
V gene: TRBV5-1
clone size: many
CDR3 protein: CASSLTIQGVRNSPLHF
CDR3 DNA: TGCGCCAGCAGCTTAACAATACAGGGGGTGAGGAATTCACCCCTCCACTTT

J gene: TRBJ2-7
CDR3 length: 16
D gene: TRBD2
V gene: TRBV4-2
clone size: many
CDR3 protein: CASSQEGTSGSGEQYF
CDR3 DNA: TGTGCCAGCAGCCAGGAGGGGACTAGCGGGAGTGGCGAGCAGTACTTC

J gene: TRBJ2-3
CDR3 length: 12
D gene: TRBD2
V gene: TRBV12-3/TRBV12-4
clone size: few
CDR3 protein: CASSPTSVTQYF
CDR3 DNA: TGTGCCAGCAGTCCTACTAGCGTTACGCAGTATTTT

J gene: TRBJ2-2
CDR3 length: 18
D gene: .
V gene: TRBV3-1
clone size: few
CDR3 protein: CASSQGSTHFIPGRGLFF
CDR3 DNA: TGTGCCAGCAGCCAAGGAAGCACCCATTTTATCCCCGGGCGGGGGCTGTTTTTT

J gene: TRBJ1-1
CDR3 length: 11
D gene: .
V gene: TRBV27
clone size: .
CDR3 protein: CASWVGGEAFF
CDR3 DNA: TGTGCCAGCTGGGTAGGGGGTGAAGCTTTCTTT

J gene: TRBJ2-1
CDR3 length: 14
D gene: .
V gene: TRBV27
clone size: .
CDR3 protein: CASSFSRGENEQFF
CDR3 DNA: TGTGCCAGCAGTTTCAGTCGAGGTGAGAATGAGCAGTTCTTC

J gene: TRBJ2-7
CDR3 length: 14
D gene: TRBD1
V gene: TRBV7-9
clone size: many
CDR3 protein: CASSPEDRDHEQYF
CDR3 DNA: TGTGCCAGCAGCCCCGAGGACAGGGATCACGAGCAGTACTTC

J gene: TRBJ2-1
CDR3 length: 16
D gene: TRBD2
V gene: TRBV25-1
clone size: many
CDR3 protein: CASSKAGGASYNEQFF
CDR3 DNA: TGTGCCAGCAGCAAGGCGGGGGGGGCCTCCTACAATGAGCAGTTCTTC

J gene: TRBJ1-4
CDR3 length: 14
D gene: .
V gene: TRBV20-1
clone size: many
CDR3 protein: CSARYSTTNEKLFF
CDR3 DNA: TGCAGTGCTAGGTACAGCACAACTAATGAAAAACTGTTTTTT

J gene: TRBJ2-7
CDR3 length: 17
D gene: TRBD2
V gene: TRBV4-1
clone size: few
CDR3 protein: CASSPRGEGSFSYEQYF
CDR3 DNA: TGCGCCAGCAGCCCGCGAGGGGAGGGGAGTTTCTCCTACGAGCAGTACTTC

J gene: TRBJ1-5
CDR3 length: 14
D gene: .
V gene: TRBV7-9
clone size: many
CDR3 protein: CASSLVRGSQPQHF
CDR3 DNA: TGTGCCAGCAGCTTAGTGCGGGGGAGTCAGCCCCAGCATTTT

J gene: TRBJ2-1
CDR3 length: 19
D gene: TRBD2
V gene: TRBV6-2/TRBV6-3
clone size: .
CDR3 protein: CASSSGLAGAPSSYNEQFF
CDR3 DNA: TGTGCCAGCAGTTCAGGGCTAGCGGGGGCCCCGAGCTCCTACAATGAGCAGTTCTTC

J gene: TRBJ2-7
CDR3 length: 15
D gene: TRBD1
V gene: TRBV5-1
clone size: few
CDR3 protein: CASTEPDRGQVGQYF
CDR3 DNA: TGCGCCAGCACCGAACCGGACAGGGGGCAGGTAGGGCAGTACTTC

J gene: TRBJ2-7
CDR3 length: 16
D gene: TRBD2
V gene: TRBV27
clone size: many
CDR3 protein: CASSSSRGAGVYEQYF
CDR3 DNA: TGTGCCAGCAGTTCCAGTCGGGGAGCGGGAGTCTACGAGCAGTACTTC

J gene: TRBJ1-4
CDR3 length: 16
D gene: TRBD1
V gene: TRBV28
clone size: few
CDR3 protein: CASSVTGGTGEEKLFF
CDR3 DNA: TGTGCCAGCAGTGTAACAGGGGGGACAGGGGAGGAAAAACTGTTTTTT

J gene: TRBJ2-3
CDR3 length: 18
D gene: TRBD2
V gene: TRBV28
clone size: .
CDR3 protein: CASSLFGGLAGGTDTQYF
CDR3 DNA: TGTGCCAGCAGTTTATTCGGCGGACTAGCGGGAGGCACAGATACGCAGTATTTT

J gene: TRBJ2-7
CDR3 length: 11
D gene: .
V gene: TRBV10-3
clone size: many
CDR3 protein: CAISPAYEQYF
CDR3 DNA: TGTGCCATCAGTCCGGCCTACGAGCAGTACTTC

J gene: TRBJ1-1
CDR3 length: 18
D gene: TRBD1
V gene: TRBV6-1
clone size: .
CDR3 protein: CASSTHPGQGALRIEAFF
CDR3 DNA: TGTGCCAGCAGTACCCACCCCGGACAGGGGGCTTTGCGGATTGAAGCTTTCTTT

J gene: TRBJ2-5
CDR3 length: 16
D gene: .
V gene: TRBV12-3/TRBV12-4
clone size: few
CDR3 protein: CASSVEGRGLQETQYF
CDR3 DNA: TGTGCCAGCAGCGTTGAGGGCAGGGGCCTCCAAGAGACCCAGTACTTC

J gene: TRBJ2-1
CDR3 length: 13
D gene: .
V gene: TRBV7-6
clone size: many
CDR3 protein: CASSLHSDNEQFF
CDR3 DNA: TGTGCCAGCAGCTTACACAGTGACAATGAGCAGTTCTTC

J gene: TRBJ1-2
CDR3 length: 15
D gene: .
V gene: TRBV29-1
clone size: few
CDR3 protein: CSVEDGVGERYGYTF
CDR3 DNA: TGCAGCGTTGAAGATGGAGTAGGGGAGCGGTATGGCTACACCTTC

J gene: TRBJ2-1
CDR3 length: 11
D gene: TRBD1
V gene: TRBV12-3/TRBV12-4
clone size: .
CDR3 protein: CASTPGQERFF
CDR3 DNA: TGTGCCAGCACCCCCGGACAGGAACGGTTCTTC

J gene: TRBJ2-3
CDR3 length: 20
D gene: TRBD2
V gene: TRBV6-5
clone size: many
CDR3 protein: CASSKTGTSDLAYSADTQYF
CDR3 DNA: TGTGCCAGCAGCAAGACGGGGACTAGCGACCTAGCCTATTCTGCAGATACGCAGTATTTT

J gene: TRBJ1-5
CDR3 length: 15
D gene: .
V gene: TRBV19
clone size: .
CDR3 protein: CASSIWWGNNQPQHF
CDR3 DNA: TGTGCCAGTAGTATTTGGTGGGGAAACAATCAGCCCCAGCATTTT

J gene: TRBJ2-7
CDR3 length: 16
D gene: .
V gene: TRBV9
clone size: .
CDR3 protein: CASSVGGDRPLYEQYF
CDR3 DNA: TGTGCCAGCAGCGTAGGAGGGGACCGCCCGTTATACGAGCAGTACTTC

J gene: TRBJ2-3
CDR3 length: 14
D gene: .
V gene: TRBV2
clone size: .
CDR3 protein: CARSAVQSGDTQYF
CDR3 DNA: TGTGCCAGGAGTGCCGTACAGAGTGGAGATACGCAGTATTTT

J gene: TRBJ2-1
CDR3 length: 17
D gene: TRBD2
V gene: TRBV29-1
clone size: many
CDR3 protein: CSVEEGLTSGSVVEQFF
CDR3 DNA: TGCAGCGTTGAGGAAGGCCTAACTAGCGGGAGTGTGGTTGAGCAGTTCTTC

J gene: TRBJ1-1
CDR3 length: 14
D gene: TRBD1
V gene: TRBV4-3
clone size: .
CDR3 protein: CASSPDRGQTEAFF
CDR3 DNA: TGCGCCAGCAGCCCTGACAGGGGACAAACTGAAGCTTTCTTT

J gene: TRBJ1-1
CDR3 length: 14
D gene: .
V gene: TRBV5-1
clone size: many
CDR3 protein: CASSLGTLNTEAFF
CDR3 DNA: TGTGCCAGCAGTTTAGGGACATTGAACACTGAAGCTTTCTTT

J gene: TRBJ2-3
CDR3 length: 15
D gene: TRBD2
V gene: TRBV6-2/TRBV6-3
clone size: few
CDR3 protein: CASSSSGGTFDTQYF
CDR3 DNA: TGTGCCAGCAGCTCTAGCGGGGGGACATTCGATACGCAGTATTTT

J gene: TRBJ2-2
CDR3 length: 15
D gene: TRBD2
V gene: TRBV7-3
clone size: .
CDR3 protein: CVSSSLAGNTGELFF
CDR3 DNA: TGTGTCAGCAGCTCATTAGCGGGAAACACCGGGGAGCTGTTTTTT

J gene: TRBJ2-5
CDR3 length: 17
D gene: TRBD2
V gene: TRBV10-3
clone size: .
CDR3 protein: CAISGTSGGQNQETQYF
CDR3 DNA: TGTGCCATCAGTGGGACTAGCGGGGGCCAGAACCAAGAGACCCAGTACTTC

J gene: TRBJ2-7
CDR3 length: 14
D gene: .
V gene: TRBV7-7
clone size: .
CDR3 protein: CASSPWPERDEQYF
CDR3 DNA: TGTGCTAGCAGCCCGTGGCCCGAGAGGGACGAGCAGTACTTC

J gene: TRBJ1-1
CDR3 length: 14
D gene: .
V gene: TRBV7-9
clone size: few
CDR3 protein: CASSLDIADTEAFF
CDR3 DNA: TGTGCCAGCAGCTTAGATATTGCGGACACTGAAGCTTTCTTT

J gene: TRBJ1-5
CDR3 length: 12
D gene: .
V gene: TRBV19
clone size: few
CDR3 protein: CASSPTGPPQHF
CDR3 DNA: TGTGCCAGTAGTCCTACAGGGCCGCCCCAGCATTTT

J gene: TRBJ2-5
CDR3 length: 17
D gene: TRBD2
V gene: TRBV19
clone size: many
CDR3 protein: CASSTGLAGYQQETQYF
CDR3 DNA: TGTGCCAGTAGTACCGGACTAGCGGGGTACCAACAAGAGACCCAGTACTTC